This section outlines one T cell receptor (beta chain) sequence together with its context. Its target antigen remains unknown. The sample holds no much larger clone one base away, and base qualities are not on file. These data come from a study of blood T cell repertoires in COVID-19 (dated by TCRdb to between 2020 and 2021). General notes on the study: Collaborator samples came from the United States, Italy and Spain and covered acute and convalescent phases of COVID-19. The prospective study material was composed of cDNA or gDNA derived from T cells, B-cell-depleted T cells, or PBMCs. Subjects who had been exposed to COVID-19, were actively infected with it, or had recovered from it provided the deeply sampled blood TCRbeta repertoires that made up the dataset. The repertoires were released in a freely available public database meant as a resource for research on the immune response to SARS-CoV-2. The samples were drawn from the first 160 participants of the ongoing ImmuneRACE study and from about 1,200 subjects provided by 6 global collaborators. The sample metadata nearly always contained a de-identified subject ID, COVID-19 status, age in years and sex. Where available, HLA class I and class II types were obtained from metadata supplied by the sample provider rather than from assay-based typing.

Enrolling through a virtual design, the prospective study's participants ranged in age from roughly 18 to 89 years and lived across 24 United States geographic areas. In the prospective study, participants were assigned to cohorts based on the clinical history participants reported in a screening survey and a study questionnaire. Recovered participants in ImmuneRACE Cohort 3 were defined as having two consecutive negative NP/OP PCR tests, clearance from a healthcare professional, or resolution of symptoms. Each participant in the prospective study had whole blood, serum and a nasopharyngeal or oropharyngeal swab collected by mobile phlebotomists. Additional blood draws and questionnaires over an approximately 2-month period could optionally be provided by prospective study participants. Blood samples from the prospective study were shipped frozen or at room temperature prior to DNA extraction.

Broader findings and caveats from the paper: The amount of clinical and demographic metadata varied by source and participant and was provided uncurated.

TCRbeta CDR3 regions were amplified from genomic DNA using the immunoSEQ Assay, a bias-controlled multiplex PCR. The paper's data handling went like this. Nucleated cell counts per sample were estimated from amplification of reference gene primers within the assay. To quantify the absolute abundance of each unique TCRbeta CDR3 rearrangement, sequence reads were collapsed and filtered. For each sample, productive Simpson clonality was calculated as the square root of Simpson's diversity index across productive rearrangements. As stored in TCRdb, this immuneACCESS dataset retains in-frame rearrangements with V and J assigned. A fraction of the clones does not appear; measured against another copy, unresolved V genes explain less than half of the discrepancy, and the remainder lacks a known reason. That table gives V, J and clone size, and the DNA gave D and trimming. Recorded for this sample are about 480,000 clones; 88% of them occurred a single time. Of the sample, 1.5% to 2% falls within the top ten clones.

Spanning cysteine to phenylalanine, the CDR3 consists of 16 amino acids. The only DNA kept is the CDR3, 48 bases in frame from the first base. Relative to germline, V is 0 bases shorter and J is 0 bases shorter, with 12 bases between their ends. For CDR1 and CDR2, the germline V gene (reference sequence) lists SGHNT and YYREEE. The sequenced material came from PBMCs or T cells enriched from blood (not recorded which). This clonotype originated in a woman in her forties who had recovered from COVID-19. The V and J genes are TRBV5-4 and TRBJ1-1; a weak D assignment points to TRBD1 (5 bases agree). The nucleotides are TGTGCCAGCAGCTTGGGGGGCAGGGCGGTGAACACTGAAGCTTTCTTT. This yields the protein CASSLGGRAVNTEAFF.